The 13 T cell receptor beta chains in this list originate from one sample, sequenced in a study of PD-1 blockade in classical Hodgkin lymphoma. Some clones are missing from TCRdb's copy, which holds only in-frame ones; the method was immunoSEQ multiplex PCR. The table has approximately 65,000 clones, about 90% seen once. Time point meaning: cycle 4 day 1 (C4D1), after 6 weeks of nivolumab. Patients all relapsed after autologous stem cell transplantation, and there was variation in brentuximab vedotin exposure. Material: peripheral blood mononuclear cells (PBMCs), obtained before the fourth cycle of nivolumab. The source is a human donor with classical Hodgkin lymphoma.

The J gene is TRBJ2-7, the V gene TRBV29-1; D call uncertain. The V and J ends lost 5 bases and 2 bases respectively, with 7 bases between them. From germline, CDR1 is SQVTM and CDR2 ANQGSEA. CDR3 length equals 11 residues. The CDR3 nucleotides are TGCAGCGTTCGTGGGACCTACGAGCAGTACTTC. Translating gives CSVRGTYEQYF.

The rearrangement links TRBV5-1 to TRBJ2-2; D ambiguous. Germline assignment: CDR1 SGHRS and CDR2 YFSETQ. This CDR3 has 16 amino acids. Trimming removed 3 bases from V and 2 bases from J, with 14 bases in between. The CDR3 DNA reads TGCGCCAGCAGCTCCTCGACCGAGGCAAACACCGGGGAGCTGTTTTTT. This translates into CASSSSTEANTGELFF. The full variable domain, rest sourced from reference TRBV5-1 and TRBJ2-2, is KAGVTQTPRYLIKTRGQQVTLSCSPISGHRSVSWYQQTPGQGLQFLFEYFSETQRNKGNFPGRFSGRQFSNSRSEMNVSTLELGDSALYLCASSSSTEANTGELFFGEGSRLTVL.

This chain links TRBV6-1 with TRBJ2-7, with a possible D match to TRBD1 (6 bases). CDR3 length: 18 amino acids. The V gene's germline CDR1 is MNHNS and CDR2 SASEGT. Trimming took off 2 bases at V and 3 bases at J, with 23 bases between the two ends. CDR3 loop: CASSEYQKGDRQRYEQYF. CDR3 nucleotides: TGTGCCAGCAGTGAATATCAAAAGGGGGATCGGCAGCGCTACGAGCAGTACTTC.

V gene TRBV4-2 combines with J gene TRBJ2-5; no clear D. The CDR3 has 15 residues. Germline V lookup: CDR1 LGHNA, CDR2 YNFKEQ. V lost 3 bases to trimming and J lost 2 bases, with 13 bases between them. In DNA form, the CDR3 reads TGTGCCAGCAGCCAGGAGTTTAGATGGCAAGAGACCCAGTACTTC. Protein: CASSQEFRWQETQYF.

Notes on this clone: Mismatch with germline at one junction end may stem from a read error. V gene TRBV10-3 combines with J gene TRBJ2-5; TRBD2 matches at 10 bases. Germline V CDR1 and CDR2: ENHRY, SYGVKD. This CDR3 comprises 16 residues. CDR3 sequence reads: CAISDDMSGGAETQYF. The CDR3 bases are TGCGCCATCAGTGACGACATGAGCGGGGGGGCAGAGACCCAGTACTTC.

This sequence joins TRBV5-5 and TRBJ2-5; D may correspond to TRBD1 or TRBD2 (5 bases each). Per the germline V gene, CDR1 is SGHKS and CDR2 is YYEKEE (reference sequence). The CDR3 length is 13 residues. Between the trimmed V and J ends, which lost 5 bases and 9 bases, there was a span of 17 bases. The CDR3 spells CASRRDPRMAQYF. In DNA form, the CDR3 reads TGTGCCAGCAGACGGGACCCTAGAATGGCCCAGTACTTC. The full variable domain, rest sourced from reference TRBV5-5 and TRBJ2-5, is DAGVTQSPTHLIKTRGQQVTLRCSPISGHKSVSWYQQVLGQGPQFIFQYYEKEERGRGNFPDRFSARQFPNYSSELNVNALLLGDSALYLCASRRDPRMAQYFGPGTRLLVL.

This chain uses TRBV30 with TRBJ1-6; TRBD1 might be the D (5 bases). The CDR3 length is 11 residues. Trimming cost V 5 bases and J 6 bases, with 5 bases left between them. The germline V gene encodes CDR1 GTSNPN and CDR2 SVGIG (reference sequence). The CDR3 loop is CAWDSNSPLHF. In nucleotides, the CDR3 is TGTGCCTGGGACAGTAATTCACCCCTCCACTTT.

The table lists this clone with a few counts. The rearrangement joins TRBV10-3 to TRBJ1-2, with D perhaps TRBD1 (5 bases). The CDR3 runs 13 residues. The germline V and J ends were trimmed by 6 bases and 8 bases, with 16 bases remaining between them. Germline values: CDR1 ENHRY, CDR2 SYGVKD. CDR3 protein: CAIREGQATGYTF. CDR3 bases: TGTGCCATCAGGGAGGGGCAGGCCACCGGCTACACCTTC.

The chain joins TRBV5-4 to TRBJ2-2, with D uncertain. Trimming cost V 1 base and J 6 bases, with 7 bases left between them. This CDR3 comprises 13 residues. Germline CDR1 is SGHNT and CDR2 is YYREEE (reference sequence). The CDR3 DNA sequence: TGTGCCAGCAGCTTGTTGGGATCCGGGGAGCTGTTTTTT. It is translated as CASSLLGSGELFF.

The CDR3 nucleotides are TGTGCCAGCAGCTTAGAGGTGAACACCGGGGAGCTGTTTTTT. Translating it yields CASSLEVNTGELFF. The chain carries TRBV7-2 and TRBJ2-2; no firm D call. The CDR3 loop spans 14 amino acids. Germline CDR1 is SGHTA and CDR2 is FQGNSA. V lost 1 base and J lost 1, with 4 bases in between.

The V call is TRBV2, the J call TRBJ2-5; 7 bases fit TRBD1. The V gene's germline CDR1 is SNHLY and CDR2 FYNNEI. CDR3 length equals 14 residues. Trimming cost V 5 bases and J 2 bases; bases outside gene matches: 5. The CDR3 reads CASSLGTEQETQYF. The CDR3 nucleotides read TGTGCCAGCAGTCTAGGGACAGAACAAGAGACCCAGTACTTC.

On this clone: Compared with germline, one end of the junction differs, possibly owing to a read error. The gene calls are TRBV7-7 and TRBJ2-2; TRBD2 might be the D (5 bases). The length of the CDR3 is 13 residues. The germline CDR1 and CDR2 sequences are SSHAT and FNYEAQ (reference sequence). This chain's CDR3 is CASSSTEGGELFF. CDR3 bases: TGTGCTAGCAGCTCAACTGAGGGCGGGGAGCTGTTTTTT.

The V and J genes are TRBV6-6 and TRBJ2-7; maybe TRBD2 (6 bases). V was cut by 4 bases and J by 2 bases, with 12 bases left in between. CDR3 size: 14 residues. CDR1 and CDR2 from the germline V gene are MNHNY and SVGAGI (reference sequence). The CDR3 DNA follows: TGTGCCAGCAGTTTCACTAGCCCAACCTACGAGCAGTACTTC. Translation: CASSFTSPTYEQYF.